This is a list of T cell receptor beta chains from one sample in a study of blood T cell repertoires in COVID-19. Clones were read by immunoSEQ multiplex PCR, and TCRdb kept only the in-frame ones, dropping some. The sample lists some 300,000 clones; 85% to 90% were seen once. Material: PBMCs or T cells enriched from blood (not recorded which). The receptors here all came from a woman aged 55-69 years in a cohort exposed to, infected with or recovered from COVID-19 (not recorded which). CDR3s include the opening cysteine and the closing phenylalanine or tryptophan. The D gene is left open where the match is weak. Some rows mark clone size as missing; the rest say once, few, many or name a class of expanded clone.

clone_size	v_call	cdr3_length	j_call	d_call	cdr3_nt	cdr3_aa
.	TRBV11-2	16	TRBJ2-4	.	TGTGCCAGCAGCTTAGGAGAATTGGCACAGCAAAACATTCAGTACTTC	CASSLGELAQQNIQYF
.	TRBV4-1	14	TRBJ1-2	.	TGCGCCAGCAGCCAGCAGACAGGTAGTGGTGGCTACACCTTC	CASSQQTGSGGYTF
.	TRBV24-1	16	TRBJ2-1	TRBD2	TGTGCCACCAGTGAACCGGGACTAGCGGGAGTGTATGAGCAGTTCTTC	CATSEPGLAGVYEQFF
.	TRBV27	15	TRBJ1-2	.	TGTGCCAGCAGTTTATGGGCCTCAGCTAACTATGGCTACACCTTC	CASSLWASANYGYTF
.	TRBV15	15	TRBJ1-4	TRBD1	TGTGCCACCAGCAGGATCGGACAGGGTGGCGAAAAACTGTTTTTT	CATSRIGQGGEKLFF
few	TRBV19	14	TRBJ1-2	.	TGTGCCAGTAGTGCGGCGGGATTGTATGGTGGCTACACCTTC	CASSAAGLYGGYTF
.	TRBV2	15	TRBJ1-1	.	TGTGCCAGCAAAGCACCCGGGACAAGGAACACTGAAGCTTTCTTT	CASKAPGTRNTEAFF
.	TRBV27	12	TRBJ2-7	.	TGTGCCAGCAGTTCGTCCCCTACGGTGCAGTACTTC	CASSSSPTVQYF
.	TRBV5-1	15	TRBJ1-5	TRBD1	TGCGCCAGCAGCTTGTCAGGGGGCGAAAATCAGCCCCAGCATTTT	CASSLSGGENQPQHF
.	TRBV7-2	21	TRBJ2-3	TRBD2	TGTGCCAGCAGCTTAGCCCCCGCTAGCGGGAATGAATTTCCTAGCACAGATACGCAGTATTTT	CASSLAPASGNEFPSTDTQYF
.	TRBV4-2	13	TRBJ2-7	.	TGTGCCAGCAGCCAAACAGGGACCTACGAGCAGTACTTC	CASSQTGTYEQYF
.	TRBV6-5	13	TRBJ1-2	.	TGTGCCAGCAGAGCTGACCGGGATTATGGCTACACCTTC	CASRADRDYGYTF
once	TRBV18	14	TRBJ1-5	.	TGTGCCAGCTCAGTACAGGACAGCAATCAGCCCCAGCATTTT	CASSVQDSNQPQHF
.	TRBV18	14	TRBJ1-3	TRBD1	TGTGCCAGCTCACCAAGGACAGGGGAAAACACCATATATTTT	CASSPRTGENTIYF
.	TRBV2	13	TRBJ1-3	TRBD1	TGTGCCAGCAGTGCGGACAGGGGAAACACCATATATTTT	CASSADRGNTIYF
.	TRBV7-8	15	TRBJ2-7	TRBD1	TGTGCCAGCAGCTCAGACAGGGTCCGGGCCTACGAGCAGTACTTC	CASSSDRVRAYEQYF
.	TRBV10-1	19	TRBJ2-6	TRBD1	TGCGCCCGCAGTGAGTTTCCGGGACAGGGGGCTTGGGGGGCCAACGTCCTGACTTTC	CARSEFPGQGAWGANVLTF
.	TRBV27	15	TRBJ1-2	TRBD1	TGTGCCAGCAGTTTATATGCCGGGGACAGGGTCGGCTACACCTTC	CASSLYAGDRVGYTF
.	TRBV5-5	18	TRBJ2-3	TRBD2	TGTGCCAGCAGCTTTGGACTAGCGGGAGGGAAGTCGGGAGATACGCAGTATTTT	CASSFGLAGGKSGDTQYF
.	TRBV11-2	15	TRBJ1-1	TRBD1	TGTGCCAGCAGCTTAGTCGGACAGGGTCGGATGTTGGCTTTCTTT	CASSLVGQGRMLAFF
few	TRBV9	13	TRBJ2-2	.	TGTGCCAGCAGGAGAGGGGGCACCGGGGAGCTGTTTTTT	CASRRGGTGELFF
.	TRBV3-1/TRBV3-2	15	TRBJ1-4	TRBD1	TGTGCCAGCAGCCAAGTAGGAGGGGGCGCTCTAAAACTGTTTTTT	CASSQVGGGALKLFF
.	TRBV19	16	TRBJ1-2	TRBD1	TGTGCCAGTAGTATAGATCCACAGGGGGTCCTCTATGGCTACACCTTC	CASSIDPQGVLYGYTF
.	TRBV5-1	13	TRBJ1-2	.	TGCGCCAGCAGCTTGGGGTACCCGCAGGGGCGGGTTTTC	CASSLGYPQGRVF
.	TRBV6-4	18	TRBJ2-6	TRBD1	TGTGCCAGCAGTGACTCGAGACAGGGGGCGGATGGGGCCAACGTCCTGACTTTC	CASSDSRQGADGANVLTF
.	TRBV18	16	TRBJ2-1	TRBD2	TGTGCCAGCTCACCACCGGTGCTAGCGGGAGGCAATGAGCAGTTCTTC	CASSPPVLAGGNEQFF
.	TRBV12-3/TRBV12-4	13	TRBJ1-1	TRBD1	TGTGCCAGCAGTGGACAGGCGAACACTGAAGCTTTCTTT	CASSGQANTEAFF
.	TRBV5-4	14	TRBJ2-1	.	TGTGCCAGCAGCGATGTACAGGGATGGGATGAGCAGTTCTTC	CASSDVQGWDEQFF
.	TRBV6-5	14	TRBJ2-7	TRBD1	TGTGCCAGCAGTCCCCGACAGGGGAACTACGAGCAGTACTTC	CASSPRQGNYEQYF
.	TRBV24-1	14	TRBJ2-2	.	TGTGCCACCAGTCGTACGGGATCCACCGGGGAGCTGTTTTTT	CATSRTGSTGELFF
few	TRBV19	15	TRBJ2-1	TRBD2	TGTGCCAGTAGTATAAGTCTAGCGGTGTACAATGAGCAGTTCTTC	CASSISLAVYNEQFF
.	TRBV7-7	15	TRBJ2-7	.	TGTGCTAGCTCTGCAGGGGAGGGAGGGTTTTACGAGCAGTACTTC	CASSAGEGGFYEQYF
.	TRBV4-1	17	TRBJ2-1	TRBD1	TGCGCCAGCAGCCAAGCCCACCGGGACAGGGGGCTTGTAGTGCAGTTCTTC	CASSQAHRDRGLVVQFF